This T cell receptor (beta chain) was sequenced in a study of T cell repertoires in cytomegalovirus infection. Note on this clonotype: Its antigen is unknown.

Study conclusions and caveats: Across the ex vivo response, the dominant clonotypes were HLA-C-restricted CMV-specific TCR beta clonotypes.

TCRdb independently ran MiXCR on the reads; one entry per CDR3 protein. The repertoire holds some 560,000 distinct CDR3 sequences, over 35% seen once, with roughly 50% in the top ten. Trimming stripped 1 base from V and 3 bases from J, with 7 bases between. The CDR3 loop spans 14 amino acids. Germline-derived CDR1 and CDR2 are SGHVS and FQNEAQ. Sequenced material: cultured PBMCs, taken from culture after CMV antigen stimulation. The V gene is TRBV7-8, the J gene TRBJ1-5; D uncertain. The sequence was obtained from a human donor in good health (CMV status not recorded). Some clones in this sample may be carry-over from other donors' samples. CDR3 region: CASSLGGPNQPQHF. The CDR3 DNA reads TGTGCCAGCAGCTTAGGGGGTCCCAATCAGCCCCAGCATTTT.